The 2 T cell receptor beta chains reported below all come from one sample, sequenced in a study of post-analysis software for immune sequencing data. General study points: Roughly five TRBV segments occurring more often in patients than controls included TRBV5-6, TRBV5-1 and TRBV20-1.

Unique molecular identifiers were built into the TCR beta cDNA libraries. MiXCR, applied by TCRdb to the PCR reads, yields one record per CDR3 protein. The sample has hundreds of thousands of distinct CDR3 sequences, approximately 30% seen once. These receptors' antigens are unknown. The sequenced sample consisted of blood. These receptors came from a girl aged 10-17 years with multiple sclerosis.

V is TRBV14 and J is TRBJ2-2; the D gene is possibly TRBD2 (7 bases). Trimming shortened V by 4 bases and J by 7 bases, and 19 bases separated the two germline ends. The CDR3 runs 16 residues. Looked up from germline, CDR1 is SGHDN and CDR2 is FVKESK. CDR3 in amino acids: CASSPLLRGAGGELFF. In DNA, the CDR3 is TGTGCCAGCAGCCCCTTACTCCGGGGGGCGGGCGGGGAGCTGTTTTTT.

The V call is TRBV12-3 or TRBV12-4, the J call TRBJ1-2; 7 bases are a match to TRBD1. After removal of 7 bases from V and 8 bases from J, the junction contained 13 bases not matched to a gene. This CDR3 region has 14 residues. CDR3 sequence (DNA): TGTGCCAGCACCTTGACAGGGATTCTTATAGGCTACACCTTC. It codes for CASTLTGILIGYTF.